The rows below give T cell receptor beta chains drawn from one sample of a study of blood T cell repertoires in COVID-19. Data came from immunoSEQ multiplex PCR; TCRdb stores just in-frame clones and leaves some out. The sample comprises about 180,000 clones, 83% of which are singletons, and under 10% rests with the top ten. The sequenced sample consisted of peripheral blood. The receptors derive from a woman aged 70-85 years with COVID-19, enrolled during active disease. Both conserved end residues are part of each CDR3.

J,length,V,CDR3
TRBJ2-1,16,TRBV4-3,CASSLVGTSTVGEQFF
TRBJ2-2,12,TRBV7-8,CASRGDTGELFF
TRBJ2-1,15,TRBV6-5,CASSSGTSTYNEQFF
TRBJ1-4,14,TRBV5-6,CASSSGQGREKLFF
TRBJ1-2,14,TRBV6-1,CASSEQRSNYGYTF
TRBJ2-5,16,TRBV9,CASSVGSGKGQETQYF
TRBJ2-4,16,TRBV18,CASSPKAGGGSNIQYF
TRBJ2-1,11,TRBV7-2,CASSSGVEQFF
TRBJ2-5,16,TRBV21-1,CASSKREQAQRETQYF
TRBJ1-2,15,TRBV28,CASSLGTGGLYGYTF
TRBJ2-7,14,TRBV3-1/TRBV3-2,CASSRGLSSYEQYF
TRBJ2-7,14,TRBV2,CASTPSGTGYEQYF
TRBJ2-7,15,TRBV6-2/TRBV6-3,CASSPYEYLSYEQYF
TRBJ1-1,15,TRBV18,CASSPDVGLGTEAFF
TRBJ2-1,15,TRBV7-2,CASSPTSGRAYEQFF
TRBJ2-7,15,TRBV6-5,CASSPRVAGPYEQYF
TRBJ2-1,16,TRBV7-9,CASSFAPSGRSNEQFF
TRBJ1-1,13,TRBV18,CASSYTANTEAFF
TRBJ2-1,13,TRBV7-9,CASLLAGGNEQFF
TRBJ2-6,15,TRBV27,CASRETGNGANVLTF
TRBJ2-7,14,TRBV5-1,CASSLVGGGYEQYF
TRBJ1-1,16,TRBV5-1,CASSFQGGALNTEAFF
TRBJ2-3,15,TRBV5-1,CASSGSGTGGDTQYF
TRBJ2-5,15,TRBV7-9,CASSPGTTYQETQYF
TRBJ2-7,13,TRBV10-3,CAISGGQVYEQYF
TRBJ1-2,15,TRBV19,CASRLRDRIDYGYTF
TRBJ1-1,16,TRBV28,CASSLPPTGRNTEAFF
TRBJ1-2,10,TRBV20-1,CRTGNYGYTF
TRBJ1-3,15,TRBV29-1,CSVNDQGRPGNTIYF
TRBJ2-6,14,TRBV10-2,CASGGGVGANVLTF
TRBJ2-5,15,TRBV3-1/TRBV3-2,CASSLTGPVGETQYF
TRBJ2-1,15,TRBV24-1,CATSVPGGDYNEQFF
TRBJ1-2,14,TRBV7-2,CASSLTGQGLGYTF
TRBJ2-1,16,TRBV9,CASSVASRGSYNEQFF
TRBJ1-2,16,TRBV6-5,CASSYGGGGSNYGYTF
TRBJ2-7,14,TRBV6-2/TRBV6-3,CASSYRDSTYEQYF
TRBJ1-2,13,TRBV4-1,CASSQSKSDGYTF
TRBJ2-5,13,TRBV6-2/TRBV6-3,CASSKGLPPFQYF
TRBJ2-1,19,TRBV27,CASSLSLLPSIPIGNEQFF
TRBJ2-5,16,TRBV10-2,CASSRYPLSGRETQYF
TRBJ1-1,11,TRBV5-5,CASSFGGEAFF
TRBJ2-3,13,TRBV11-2,CASSLEGLVAQYF
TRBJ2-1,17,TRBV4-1,CASSPDLAGGLKNEQFF